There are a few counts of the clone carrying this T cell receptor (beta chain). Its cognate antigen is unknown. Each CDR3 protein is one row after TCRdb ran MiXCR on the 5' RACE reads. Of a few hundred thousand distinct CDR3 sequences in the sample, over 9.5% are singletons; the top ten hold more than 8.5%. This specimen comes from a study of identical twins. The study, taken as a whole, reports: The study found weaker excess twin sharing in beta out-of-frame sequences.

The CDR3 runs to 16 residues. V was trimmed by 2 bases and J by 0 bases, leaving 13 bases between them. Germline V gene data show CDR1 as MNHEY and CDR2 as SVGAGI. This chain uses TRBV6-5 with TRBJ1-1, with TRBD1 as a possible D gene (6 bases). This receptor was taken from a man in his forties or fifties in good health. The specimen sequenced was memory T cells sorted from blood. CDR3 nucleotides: TGTGCCAGCAGTTACGGGCGACAGGCTATGAACACTGAAGCTTTCTTT. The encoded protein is CASSYGRQAMNTEAFF.